This entry is about one T cell receptor (beta chain). The target antigen is unknown. About 39,000 genome equivalents of blood DNA were amplified for TRB. Germline V gene lookup returns CDR1 KGHSH and CDR2 LQKENI. This CDR3 comprises 12 residues. These data are taken from a study of T cell clusters in autoimmune cytopenias. Overall study findings and caveats: Primary autoimmune cytopenia patients seemingly lacked the physiological T cell clusters found in healthy donors. Compared with active autoimmune hepatitis patients, healthy donors showed about 3.2-fold more exclusive TRB clusters.

One tube held mixed TRB-A and TRB-B primer pools for touch-down PCR. No DNA is given; TCRdb re-called the multiplex PCR reads and lists each CDR3 protein once. The listing records 7,000 to 8,500 distinct CDR3 sequences. The sequencing sample was made of peripheral blood. This chain links TRBV18 with TRBJ1-1. The origin of this receptor is a human donor with an autoimmune cytopenia or autoimmune hepatitis (not recorded which). The CDR3 sequence: CASSQRETEAFF.